One TCR beta chain is described in this entry. Its antigen is undetermined. This sample was included in a study of shared clonotypes between healthy human individuals. The CDR3 consists of 14 residues. Deletions cut 2 bases from V and 0 bases from J, with 9 bases between. Germline-derived CDR1 and CDR2 are SGHRS and YFSETQ. At deep level, the assay was performed. Sequenced by immunoSEQ multiplex PCR; TCRdb stores in-frame clones only, minus some. The sample contains more than 550,000 clones, 80% to 95% of which appear only once. General observations from the study: Sampling covered nothing but blood. Tissue TCR repertoires likely differ from those found in blood.

Sequences were obtained from memory CD8+ T cells from PBMCs. Subset defined: CD45RO+ cells pooled with CCR7-negative TemRA cells. The J gene is TRBJ2-7, the V gene TRBV5-1; either TRBD1 or TRBD2 may fit D (5 bases each). This TCR was recovered from a man aged 18-30 years in good health. Some clones in this sample may be carry-over from other donors' samples. This CDR3 is CASSFLGASYEQYF. In DNA, the CDR3 is TGCGCCAGCAGCTTTCTCGGGGCCTCCTACGAGCAGTACTTC.